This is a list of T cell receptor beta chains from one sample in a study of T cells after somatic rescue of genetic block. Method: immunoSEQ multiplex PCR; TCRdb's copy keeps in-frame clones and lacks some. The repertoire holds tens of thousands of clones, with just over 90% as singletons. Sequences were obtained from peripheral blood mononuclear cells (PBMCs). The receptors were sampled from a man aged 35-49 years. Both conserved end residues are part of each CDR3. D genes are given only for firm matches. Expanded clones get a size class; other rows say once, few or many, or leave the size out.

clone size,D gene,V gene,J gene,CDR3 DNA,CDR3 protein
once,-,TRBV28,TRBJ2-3,TGTGCCAGCAGTTTTACAGACCGCACAGATACGCAGTATTTT,CASSFTDRTDTQYF
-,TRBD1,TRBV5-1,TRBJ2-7,TGCGCCAGCAGCGTGGGACAGGCCATCTCCTACGAGCAGTACTTC,CASSVGQAISYEQYF
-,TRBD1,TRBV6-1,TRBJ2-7,TGTGCGGAAGGACAGGACAGCTACGAGCAGTACTTC,CAEGQDSYEQYF
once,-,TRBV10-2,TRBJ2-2,TGCGCCAGCAGGGAGACAGGAGCGAACACCGGGGAGCTGTTTTTT,CASRETGANTGELFF
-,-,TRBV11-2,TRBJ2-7,TGTGCCAGCAGCGACCTCAGGACAATGGGGGAGCAGTACTTC,CASSDLRTMGEQYF
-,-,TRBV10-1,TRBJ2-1,TGCGCCAGCAGTGAGTACCCCAGCAATGAGCAGTTCTTC,CASSEYPSNEQFF
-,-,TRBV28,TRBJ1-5,TGTGCCAGCAGTCGGACGACCTTTAGCAATCAGCCCCAGCATTTT,CASSRTTFSNQPQHF
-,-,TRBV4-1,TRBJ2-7,TGCGCCAGCAGACCCGTGGGGGTGAAATCCTACGAGCAGTACTTC,CASRPVGVKSYEQYF
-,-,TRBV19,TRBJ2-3,TGTGCCAGTAGTGTGCGGGGGCCAGATACGCAGTATTTT,CASSVRGPDTQYF
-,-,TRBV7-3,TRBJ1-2,TGTGCCAGCAGCTTAAGCAGCTTCTATGGCTACACCTTC,CASSLSSFYGYTF
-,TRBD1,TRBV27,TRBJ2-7,TGTGCCAGCAGTCCGACAGGGGGCTACGAGCAGTACTTC,CASSPTGGYEQYF
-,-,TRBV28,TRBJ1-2,TGTGCCAGCAGAACACCAGGGTATGGCTACACCTTC,CASRTPGYGYTF
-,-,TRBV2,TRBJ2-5,TGTGCCATCACGAGACAGCTAGAGACCCAGTACTTC,CAITRQLETQYF
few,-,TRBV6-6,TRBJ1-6,TGTGCCAGCAGTCCGCAGGGAGGCGGTTCACCCCTCCACTTT,CASSPQGGGSPLHF
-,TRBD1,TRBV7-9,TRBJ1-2,TGTGCCAGCAGCTTAGGGGCAGGGGGAAACTATGGCTACACCTTC,CASSLGAGGNYGYTF
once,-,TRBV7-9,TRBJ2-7,TGTGCCAGCAGCCCCCCCGGGAAGGTAGAGAACGAGCAGTACTTC,CASSPPGKVENEQYF
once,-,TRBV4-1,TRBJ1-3,TGCGCCAGCAGCCAAGATAGGGGCAGGGCCGGAAACACCATATATTTT,CASSQDRGRAGNTIYF
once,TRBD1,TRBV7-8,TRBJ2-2,TGTGCCAGCAGCCCCGACAGGGGGATTACCGGGGAGCTGTTTTTT,CASSPDRGITGELFF
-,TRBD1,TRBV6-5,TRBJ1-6,TGTGCCAGCAGTTACACCTCACAGGGGTCGAGGGCACCCCTCCACTTT,CASSYTSQGSRAPLHF
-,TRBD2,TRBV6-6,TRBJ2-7,TGTGCCAGCAAAACAATAGCGGGAGGGTCCTACGAGCAGTACTTC,CASKTIAGGSYEQYF
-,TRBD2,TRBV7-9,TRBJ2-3,TGTGCCAGCAGCTCGGGACTAGCGGGCACAGATACGCAGTATTTT,CASSSGLAGTDTQYF
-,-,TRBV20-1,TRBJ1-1,TGCAGTGCTAGAGTGAATGCTGAAGCTTTCTTT,CSARVNAEAFF
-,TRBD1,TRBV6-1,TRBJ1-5,TGTGCCAGCAGTGAGCAGGGGGAGAATCAGCCCCAGCATTTT,CASSEQGENQPQHF
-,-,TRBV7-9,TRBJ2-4,TGTGCCAGCAGCTCCGATAACGGCAAAAACATTCAGTACTTC,CASSSDNGKNIQYF
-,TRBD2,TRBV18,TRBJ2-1,TGTGCCAGCTCACTCGGACTAGCGGGGGCCAATGAGCAGTTCTTC,CASSLGLAGANEQFF
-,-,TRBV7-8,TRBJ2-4,TGTGCCAGCAGCACGCAGCTAGCCAAAAACATTCAGTACTTC,CASSTQLAKNIQYF
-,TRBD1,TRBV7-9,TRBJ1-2,TGTGCCAGCAGCTCCGGACAGGGGGCTTCTGGCTACACCTTC,CASSSGQGASGYTF
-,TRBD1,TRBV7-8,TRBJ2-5,TGTGCCAGCAGCTTAACGAGGACAGGGGGCTGGGAGACCCAGTACTTC,CASSLTRTGGWETQYF
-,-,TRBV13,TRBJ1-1,TGTGCCAGCAGCGGACCCCGGGGGGCGCGCACTGAAGCTTTCTTT,CASSGPRGARTEAFF
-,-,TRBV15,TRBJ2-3,TGTGCCACCAGCAGAGCTTCGAGCACAGATACGCAGTATTTT,CATSRASSTDTQYF
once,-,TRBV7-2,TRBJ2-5,TGTGCCAGCAGCCCCGCCGGGTTGTCGGAGACCCAGTACTTC,CASSPAGLSETQYF
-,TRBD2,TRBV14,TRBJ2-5,TGTGCCAGCAGCCAAGGGGGACTAGCGGGAGTGGAGACCCAGTACTTC,CASSQGGLAGVETQYF